This TCR beta chain was captured by sequencing in a study of T cells in Graves' hyperthyroidism and ophthalmopathy. Regarding the study as a whole: The blood repertoire included most of the expanded thyroid clonotypes above 0.001. Patients with ophthalmopathy were separated from those with stable hyperthyroidism by a 13 V-J model.

A patient was excluded if there was uncontrolled infection, other autoimmune disease, pregnancy or lactation. The source material, RNA transcripts, was used to amplify TCR beta CDR3 regions. The HTBI primer set drove a first-round RT-PCR of the TCR CDR3. TCRdb passed the multiplex PCR reads through MiXCR, listing each CDR3 protein once. The sample shows 650,000 to 800,000 distinct CDR3 sequences, just under 45% of them seen only once. V gave up 3 bases and J gave up 10 bases, with 13 bases separating them. From germline, CDR1 is SGDLS and CDR2 YYNGEE. This CDR3 contains 12 residues. A note on this clonotype: Antigen unknown.

The origin of this receptor is an adult man with Graves' disease, either hyperthyroidism or ophthalmopathy (not recorded which). The rearrangement uses TRBV9 and TRBJ1-2; weak D call: TRBD1 (5 bases). Specimen: peripheral blood or thyroid tissue (not recorded which). CDR3: CASSAGPGDYTF. CDR3 coding DNA: TGTGCCAGCAGCGCGGGACCGGGAGACTACACCTTC. Full variable domain (missing parts from reference TRBV9 and TRBJ1-2): DSGVTQTPKHLITATGQRVTLRCSPRSGDLSVYWYQQSLDQGLQFLIQYYNGEERAKGNILERFSAQQFPDLHSELNLSSLELGDSALYFCASSAGPGDYTFGSGTRLTVV.